These 14 T cell receptor beta chains came from one sample sequenced in a study of naive and memory T cell subsets (dated by TCRdb to the late 2010s). Library preparation was by 5' RACE. Sequenced using an Illumina MiSeq. The ligated cDNA was amplified in four rounds of PCR with nested alpha and beta constant region primers together with the SP2 primer. TCRdb reworked the public reads: Q25 trimming with fastp, MiXCR clone assembly, productive beta chains retained. Identical CDR3 proteins give one entry, which carries the most common genes and DNA. The sample table records tens of thousands of distinct CDR3 sequences; 6% to 8% of these occur just once. The top ten hold nearly 10% of the sample. A robust, sensitive protocol for the amplification, sequencing and analysis of TCRs was described in the study, in which 3' ligation of a UMI-containing oligonucleotide to TCR cDNA was used. The receptor source for this set is a female donor in good health.

At least ten counts were recorded for this clonotype. The chain uses TRBV6-6 and TRBJ1-2; D unresolved. The V end lost 3 bases, the J end lost 7 bases, and 9 bases lay between the germline ends. Per the germline V gene, CDR1 is MNHNY and CDR2 is SVGAGI (reference sequence). The CDR3 runs 12 residues. CDR3 sequence reads: CASSYTEGGYTF. The CDR3, as DNA: TGTGCCAGCAGTTATACGGAGGGTGGCTACACCTTC.

This clonotype was counted ten times or more. This sequence joins TRBV4-3 and TRBJ2-7, with D hard to call. V was pared by 0 bases and J by 4 bases, with 10 bases between. CDR1 LGHNA and CDR2 YSLEER come from the germline V gene. The CDR3 runs to 14 residues. The chain's CDR3 is CASSQDRLSYEQYF. The CDR3 DNA reads TGCGCCAGCAGCCAAGATCGTCTGTCGTACGAGCAGTACTTC.

This clonotype was seen a handful of times. CDR3: CASSIYPGTNYGYTF. The CDR3 DNA follows: TGTGCCAGTAGTATCTATCCAGGTACTAACTATGGCTACACCTTC. The rearrangement uses TRBV19 and TRBJ1-2; D unclear. Germline CDR1 is LNHDA and CDR2 is SQIVND (reference sequence). Trimming stripped 3 bases from V and 0 bases from J, with 11 bases between. CDR3 length: 15 residues.

This clonotype appeared many times. CDR3 in amino acids: CASSFLDWAHEQFF. As DNA, the CDR3 is TGTGCCAGCAGCTTCCTAGACTGGGCCCATGAGCAGTTCTTC. The chain links TRBV7-2 to TRBJ2-1, with D unclear. V gave up 3 bases and J gave up 8 bases, with 14 bases separating them. Germline CDR1 reads SGHTA; CDR2 reads FQGNSA. The length of the CDR3 is 14 residues.

Ten or more counts support this clonotype. The V and J genes are TRBV12-3 or TRBV12-4 and TRBJ2-7; D might be TRBD2 (6 bases). V dropped 8 bases and J dropped 12 bases, with 20 bases sitting between them. The CDR3 totals 12 residues. In DNA, the CDR3 is TGTGCCAGCTCACGGGACGGGAGTCTATCGTACTTC. Protein product: CASSRDGSLSYF.

This clonotype was recorded at least ten times. This sequence joins TRBV25-1 and TRBJ1-1; 10 bases map to TRBD1. The CDR3 length is 15 residues. Germline loops: CDR1 MGHDK, CDR2 SYGVNS. Losses at the gene ends were 5 bases for V and 3 bases for J; bases not matched to a gene: 6. This chain's CDR3 is CASSFAGQGDTEAFF. Here the CDR3 DNA reads TGTGCCAGCAGTTTTGCCGGACAGGGGGACACTGAAGCTTTCTTT.

Many counts were recorded for this clonotype. This rearrangement joins TRBV28 to TRBJ1-3, with 8 bases identical to TRBD1. This CDR3 contains 19 residues. CDR1 is MDHEN and CDR2 is SYDVKM in the germline V gene. V shed 5 bases, J shed 11 bases, and the junction held 26 bases outside the gene matches. In DNA form, the CDR3 reads TGTGCCAGCAGTCCTCGTCCACCCCACAGGGGGTCAACCGGAGTCGCCATATATTTT. Encoded protein: CASSPRPPHRGSTGVAIYF.

This clonotype was counted between two and nine times. The chain couples TRBV3-1 to TRBJ2-1; D is ambiguous. Germline-derived CDR1 and CDR2 are LGHDT and YNNKEL (reference sequence). Trimming took 0 bases from V and 5 from J, leaving 11 bases between them. The CDR3 has 15 residues. This chain's CDR3 is CASSQDAAAHNEQFF. The CDR3 DNA reads TGTGCCAGCAGCCAAGATGCGGCAGCTCACAATGAGCAGTTCTTC.

The genes are TRBV7-2 and TRBJ2-7; 9 nucleotides agree with TRBD1. The CDR3 has 14 amino acids. V shed 4 bases, J shed 4 bases, and the junction held 5 bases outside the gene matches. Germline lookup yields CDR1 SGHTA and CDR2 FQGNSA. The CDR3 DNA sequence: TGTGCCAGCAGCTCACAGGGGGCAGAATACGAGCAGTACTTC. It encodes CASSSQGAEYEQYF.

The table lists this clonotype with many counts. This chain links TRBV12-3 or TRBV12-4 with TRBJ2-7; a weak D match, TRBD1 (6 bases). The CDR3 length is 13 residues. Trimming removed 1 base from V and 7 bases from J, with 11 bases in between. In DNA, the CDR3 is TGTGCCAGCAGTTTAGTATCGACAGGAGAGCAGTACTTC. Residues: CASSLVSTGEQYF.

The chain uses TRBV28 and TRBJ2-5; D remains unclear. Trimming removed 8 bases from V and 3 bases from J, with 16 bases in between. There are 14 residues in the CDR3. Germline V gene sequence: CDR1 MDHEN, CDR2 SYDVKM. CDR3 nucleotides: TGTGCCAGCTCCCGCGCTCTCTCCGAAGAGACCCAGTACTTC. This translates into CASSRALSEETQYF.

This clonotype was found many times. The chain combines TRBV28 with TRBJ2-3, with 7 bases fitting TRBD2. This CDR3 has 12 amino acids. CDR1 MDHEN and CDR2 SYDVKM come from the germline V gene. V shed 2 bases and J 8 bases; nucleotides not matched to a gene: 1. CDR3 sequence (DNA): TGTGCCAGCAGTTTACCGGGAGGTACGCAGTATTTT. This encodes CASSLPGGTQYF. Full variable domain (rest looked up from reference TRBV28 and TRBJ2-3): DVKVTQSSRYLVKRTGEKVFLECVQDMDHENMFWYRQDPGLGLRLIYFSYDVKMKEKGDIPEGYSVSREKKERFSLILESASTNQTSMYLCASSLPGGTQYFGPGTRLTVL.

The CDR3 nucleotides read TGTGCCAGTGGACGGGACCTGATCTACAATGAGCAGTTCTTC. Its protein product is CASGRDLIYNEQFF. The chain has TRBV7-9 and TRBJ2-1; D might be TRBD1 or TRBD2, each matching 5 bases. From germline, CDR1 is SEHNR and CDR2 FQNEAQ (reference sequence). CDR3 length: 14 residues. Trimming took off 9 bases at V and 3 bases at J, with 15 bases between the two ends.

Ten or more counts support this clonotype. This sequence joins TRBV7-2 and TRBJ2-2, with D possibly matching TRBD1 (6 bases). This CDR3 region has 14 residues. The V gene's germline CDR1 is SGHTA and CDR2 FQGNSA. The V end lost 8 bases, the J end lost 1 base, and 11 bases lay between the germline ends. In nucleotides, the CDR3 is TGTGCCAGCCTAGGGACATTGAACACCGGGGAGCTGTTTTTT. Its protein product is CASLGTLNTGELFF. The complete variable domain, with remaining parts taken from reference TRBV7-2 and TRBJ2-2, reads GAGVSQSPSNKVTEKGKDVELRCDPISGHTALYWYRQSLGQGLEFLIYFQGNSAPDKSGLPSDRFSAERTGGSVSTLTIQRTQQEDSAVYLCASLGTLNTGELFFGEGSRLTVL.